What follows are 32 T cell receptor beta chains derived from one specimen sequenced in a study of cytomegalovirus exposure and HLA in healthy donors (dated by TCRdb to about 2017). The library was produced with the immunoSEQ multiplex PCR assay. For the multiplex PCR, a mixture combining 60 forward primers for TCR Vbeta segments and 13 reverse primers for TCR Jbeta segments was used. TCRdb provides this immuneACCESS table in a form limited to in-frame rearrangements. Some clones are lacking; in checked studies, under half of them reflect an unresolved V gene, and why the rest are absent is not known. For this sample, the table gives fewer than 150,000 clones. Clones ranked in the top ten supply roughly 2.6% of the sample. Sequences were obtained from PBMCs. The receptors derive from a man between 40 and 49 years old in good health and CMV-seronegative.

J is TRBJ1-6 and V is TRBV11-3; D might be TRBD1 (6 bases). Germline CDR1 SGHNT, CDR2 YENEEA. The CDR3 is made up of 16 amino acids. V gave up 1 base and J gave up 7 bases, with 14 bases separating them. The CDR3 nucleotides read TGTGCCAGCAGCTTAGGAATACGAAGGGGGAATTCACCCCTCCACTTT. The encoded protein is CASSLGIRRGNSPLHF.

This chain connects TRBV7-2 to TRBJ2-5, with 7 nucleotides matching TRBD2. Germline CDR1 SGHTA, CDR2 FQGNSA. The CDR3 has 14 residues. Germline trimming cut 5 bases from V and 2 bases from J; bases unmatched to any gene: 5. In DNA form, the CDR3 reads TGTGCCAGCAGCCTTCGGGGGGTTCAAGAGACCCAGTACTTC. This codes for CASSLRGVQETQYF.

This CDR3 is CASSPETGGDTEAFF. The CDR3 DNA reads as TGTGCCAGCTCACCAGAGACAGGGGGGGACACTGAAGCTTTCTTT. This chain links TRBV18 with TRBJ1-1; 9 nucleotides match TRBD1. CDR1 and CDR2 from the germline V gene are KGHSH and LQKENI. V was clipped by 2 bases and J by 3 bases; unmatched bases: 4. The CDR3 contains 15 residues.

The chain recombines TRBV9 with TRBJ2-1; D is ambiguous. The germline V gene encodes CDR1 SGDLS and CDR2 YYNGEE. Trimming stripped 0 bases from V and 9 bases from J, with 4 bases between. CDR3 length: 11 amino acids. The CDR3 here is CASSVGSEQFF. The CDR3 DNA reads TGTGCCAGCAGCGTAGGCAGTGAGCAGTTCTTC.

The rearrangement joins TRBV5-1 to TRBJ2-5; the D is unclear. CDR1 is SGHRS and CDR2 is YFSETQ in the germline V gene. This CDR3 region has 14 residues. The V and J ends lost 0 bases and 9 bases respectively, with 15 bases between them. The chain's CDR3 is CASSLGTPYLPQYF. The CDR3, as DNA: TGCGCCAGCAGCTTGGGCACTCCCTATCTTCCCCAGTACTTC.

This chain connects TRBV27 to TRBJ2-7, with D perhaps matching TRBD1 (6 bases). Germline assignment: CDR1 MNHEY and CDR2 SMNVEV (reference sequence). This CDR3 is 14 amino acids long. V was pared by 6 bases and J by 3 bases, with 15 bases between. The CDR3 is CASRADRYRYEQYF. In nucleotides, the CDR3 is TGTGCCAGCAGAGCTGACAGGTACCGCTACGAGCAGTACTTC.

J is TRBJ2-1 and V is TRBV20-1, with unresolved D. This CDR3 spans 11 amino acids. V was cut by 0 bases and J by 10 bases, with 7 bases left in between. Germline V gene lookup returns CDR1 DFQATT and CDR2 SNEGSKA (reference sequence). CDR3 DNA sequence: TGCAGTGCTAGAGATCTAAGAGAGCAGTTCTTC. As protein: CSARDLREQFF.

The chain couples TRBV6-5 to TRBJ2-7; possible D gene TRBD2, 6 bases. Germline assignment: CDR1 MNHEY and CDR2 SVGAGI. The CDR3 is 13 residues long. The V end lost 7 bases, the J end lost 6 bases, and 16 bases lay between the germline ends. CDR3 DNA sequence: TGTGCCAGCACTCAGCAGAAGGGAGGCGAGCAGTACTTC. Protein product: CASTQQKGGEQYF.

The V call is TRBV19, the J call TRBJ1-2; no clear D. The CDR3 is 15 amino acids. CDR1 is LNHDA, CDR2 SQIVND, per germline (reference sequence). V gave up 7 bases and J gave up 2 bases, with 17 bases separating them. CDR3 coding DNA: TGTGCCAGTACCACTAAACCGGGATACAACTATGGCTACACCTTC. This encodes CASTTKPGYNYGYTF.

The chain uses TRBV25-1 and TRBJ2-1; 7 bases map to TRBD1. V shed 4 bases, J shed 3 bases, and the junction held 6 bases outside the gene matches. Germline V CDR1 and CDR2: MGHDK, SYGVNS. CDR3 size: 15 residues. CDR3 sequence (DNA): TGTGCCAGCAGTGGTCGGACAGGACACTACAATGAGCAGTTCTTC. This gives the protein CASSGRTGHYNEQFF. The full variable domain, its missing parts supplied by reference TRBV25-1 and TRBJ2-1, is EADIYQTPRYLVIGTGKKITLECSQTMGHDKMYWYQQDPGMELHLIHYSYGVNSTEKGDLSSESTVSRIRTEHFPLTLESARPSHTSQYLCASSGRTGHYNEQFFGPGTRLTVL.

The V call is TRBV19, the J call TRBJ1-1; 8 positions agree with TRBD1. J was trimmed by 9 bases and V by 7 bases; bases with no gene match: 10. The CDR3 extends over 13 amino acids. Germline loops: CDR1 LNHDA, CDR2 SQIVND (reference sequence). As DNA, the CDR3 is TGTGCCAGTACCAAGGGACAGGCGGGAAAAGCTTTCTTT. This encodes CASTKGQAGKAFF. The complete variable domain, with remaining parts taken from reference TRBV19 and TRBJ1-1, reads DGGITQSPKYLFRKEGQNVTLSCEQNLNHDAMYWYRQDPGQGLRLIYYSQIVNDFQKGDIAEGYSVSREKKESFPLTVTSAQKNPTAFYLCASTKGQAGKAFFGQGTRLTVV.

V usage is TRBV5-4 and J usage is TRBJ1-1; possible D gene TRBD1, 5 bases. Trimming removed 4 bases at V and 4 bases at J, with 17 bases between. CDR3 length equals 15 residues. Germline V gene sequence: CDR1 SGHNT, CDR2 YYREEE (reference sequence). The CDR3 is CASSARSGAVTEAFF. In nucleotides, the CDR3 is TGTGCCAGCAGCGCTAGAAGTGGGGCAGTCACTGAAGCTTTCTTT.

J is TRBJ1-1 and V is TRBV2; 8 nucleotides line up with TRBD1. V gave up 7 bases and J gave up 1 base; unmatched junction bases: 8. CDR1 and CDR2 from the germline V gene are SNHLY and FYNNEI. CDR3 length: 15 amino acids. The DNA for the CDR3 is TGTGCCAGCACTCTCCTCGGACAGGGGAACACTGAAGCTTTCTTT. Its translation: CASTLLGQGNTEAFF.

The chain combines TRBV7-9 with TRBJ2-2, with 9 bases lining up with TRBD2. J was trimmed by 1 base and V by 5 bases; bases with no gene match: 5. The CDR3 consists of 16 residues. Germline V gives CDR1 SEHNR, CDR2 FQNEAQ (reference sequence). The DNA of the CDR3 is TGTGCCAGCAGCGCGGGGGGGCTGCGGAACACCGGGGAGCTGTTTTTT. Translated, it gives CASSAGGLRNTGELFF.

This chain connects TRBV5-1 to TRBJ2-7; TRBD1 matches 7 bases. The CDR3 spans 13 residues. Germline CDR1 and CDR2: SGHRS and YFSETQ. The ends lost 1 base at V and 5 bases at J; junction bases unmatched: 3. CDR3 loop: CASSLNRGDEQYF. For the CDR3, the DNA is TGCGCCAGCAGCTTGAACAGGGGAGACGAGCAGTACTTC. Based on the CDR3 plus reference TRBV5-1 and TRBJ2-7, the full variable domain is KAGVTQTPRYLIKTRGQQVTLSCSPISGHRSVSWYQQTPGQGLQFLFEYFSETQRNKGNFPGRFSGRQFSNSRSEMNVSTLELGDSALYLCASSLNRGDEQYFGPGTRLTVT.

This CDR3 reads CASSFPRTGVAEQYF. Written as DNA, the CDR3 is TGTGCCAGCAGCTTCCCCAGGACAGGGGTTGCCGAGCAGTACTTC. V gene TRBV5-4 combines with J gene TRBJ2-7, with 9 nucleotides matching TRBD1. The CDR3 length is 15 residues. After removal of 2 bases from V and 6 bases from J, the junction contained 9 bases not matched to a gene. The germline V gene has CDR1 SGHNT and CDR2 YYREEE (reference sequence). The entire variable domain, with the rest obtained from reference TRBV5-4 and TRBJ2-7, is as follows: ETGVTQSPTHLIKTRGQQVTLRCSSQSGHNTVSWYQQALGQGPQFIFQYYREEENGRGNFPPRFSGLQFPNYSSELNVNALELDDSALYLCASSFPRTGVAEQYFGPGTRLTVT.

The rearrangement joins TRBV7-6 to TRBJ1-6, with D possibly TRBD1 on 6 matching bases. Per the germline V gene, CDR1 is SGHVS and CDR2 is FNYEAQ. Trimming removed 3 bases from V and 10 bases from J, with 13 bases in between. CDR3 length: 14 amino acids. CDR3 nucleotide sequence: TGTGCCAGCAGCTTGGGGGCAGGCAACTCACCCCTCCACTTT. Amino acid sequence: CASSLGAGNSPLHF.

The chain links TRBV6-5 to TRBJ1-1, with D perhaps TRBD1 (5 bases). The germline V gene encodes CDR1 MNHEY and CDR2 SVGAGI. V was clipped by 7 bases and J by 3 bases, with 18 bases between them. CDR3 length equals 15 residues. The DNA for the CDR3 is TGTGCCAGCACGGGGGAGGGCAATAGGTACACTGAAGCTTTCTTT. The encoded protein is CASTGEGNRYTEAFF.

For the CDR3, the DNA is TGCGCCAGCAGTGATCAGCGGGGGGGGAACACAGATACGCAGTATTTT. This translates into CASSDQRGGNTDTQYF. The genes are TRBV10-2 and TRBJ2-3; 10 bases are a match to TRBD2. Germline CDR1 reads WSHSY; CDR2 reads SAAADI. This CDR3 is 16 amino acids long. V lost 3 bases to trimming and J lost 2 bases; unmatched junction nucleotides: 5.

The gene calls are TRBV14 and TRBJ2-4; D uncertain. This CDR3 has 16 residues. Trimming pared 2 bases from V and 0 bases from J, leaving 11 bases between. CDR1 and CDR2 from the germline V gene are SGHDN and FVKESK. CDR3 in DNA: TGTGCCAGCAGCCAACGAGGATCTTTAGCCAAAAACATTCAGTACTTC. This codes for CASSQRGSLAKNIQYF.

The rearrangement joins TRBV9 to TRBJ2-3, with 10 bases aligning to TRBD2. CDR1 and CDR2 from the germline V gene are SGDLS and YYNGEE. Trimming cost V 0 bases and J 0 bases; bases outside gene matches: 7. This CDR3 region has 18 residues. For the CDR3, the DNA is TGTGCCAGCAGCGTAGGCCAGCGGGGGGGCCGGAGCACAGATACGCAGTATTTT. This translates into CASSVGQRGGRSTDTQYF. The full variable domain, rest sourced from reference TRBV9 and TRBJ2-3, is DSGVTQTPKHLITATGQRVTLRCSPRSGDLSVYWYQQSLDQGLQFLIQYYNGEERAKGNILERFSAQQFPDLHSELNLSSLELGDSALYFCASSVGQRGGRSTDTQYFGPGTRLTVL.

This chain links TRBV6-5 with TRBJ2-7; 7 positions agree with TRBD2. Germline V lookup: CDR1 MNHEY, CDR2 SVGAGI. The CDR3 sequence is 14 residues long. Trimming cost V 6 bases and J 0 bases; bases outside gene matches: 5. CDR3 sequence reads: CASSPGLVSYEQYF. For the CDR3, the DNA is TGTGCCAGCAGCCCCGGACTAGTCTCCTACGAGCAGTACTTC.

J is TRBJ2-1 and V is TRBV5-4; 7 nucleotides match TRBD2. Germline trimming cut 0 bases from V and 1 base from J; bases unmatched to any gene: 4. Per the germline V gene, CDR1 is SGHNT and CDR2 is YYREEE (reference sequence). The CDR3 sequence is 16 residues long. This CDR3 reads CASSLGQRGSYNEQFF. The CDR3 nucleotides are TGTGCCAGCAGCTTGGGCCAGCGGGGATCCTACAATGAGCAGTTCTTC.

The DNA for the CDR3 is TGTGCCAGCAGCCGAACCGGGACAGGGGGCTTCTTCTCTGGAAACACCATATATTTT. This encodes CASSRTGTGGFFSGNTIYF. This chain connects TRBV27 to TRBJ1-3; 12 bases agree with TRBD1. This CDR3 comprises 19 residues. In germline, CDR1 is MNHEY, CDR2 SMNVEV (reference sequence). After removal of 6 bases from V and 0 bases from J, the junction contained 12 bases not matched to a gene.

V and J are TRBV6-1 and TRBJ2-1, with a weak D call TRBD2 (5 bases). The CDR3 runs 15 residues. From germline, CDR1 is MNHNS and CDR2 SASEGT. V gave up 5 bases and J gave up 3 bases, with 14 bases separating them. CDR3 nucleotides: TGTGCCAGCAGTTTCAGCGGTCCCGGCTACAATGAGCAGTTCTTC. Translated, it gives CASSFSGPGYNEQFF.

This chain connects TRBV5-1 to TRBJ2-7; a weak D match, TRBD1 (6 bases). The CDR3 has 15 residues. CDR1 and CDR2 (germline): SGHRS, YFSETQ. Trimming left V 2 bases short and J 0 bases short, with 12 bases between. The chain's CDR3 is CASSLYGQSSYEQYF. CDR3 bases: TGCGCCAGCAGCTTATATGGACAGAGCTCCTACGAGCAGTACTTC.

The chain links TRBV25-1 to TRBJ2-5; D might be TRBD1 (7 bases). The CDR3 totals 18 residues. The germline V gene encodes CDR1 MGHDK and CDR2 SYGVNS. Trimming removed 3 bases at V and 2 bases at J, with 22 bases between. The CDR3 region is CASSDPPGGNLVQETQYF. DNA for the CDR3: TGTGCCAGCAGTGATCCCCCAGGGGGGAATCTCGTTCAAGAGACCCAGTACTTC.

The chain uses TRBV18 and TRBJ1-5, with 8 bases aligning to TRBD1. Trimming took 2 bases from V and 6 from J; bases not matched to a gene: 6. Looked up from germline, CDR1 is KGHSH and CDR2 is LQKENI. The length of the CDR3 is 15 residues. In nucleotides, the CDR3 is TGTGCCAGCTCACCAACAGGGGGAGAGCTTCAGCCCCAGCATTTT. Translating gives CASSPTGGELQPQHF.

The V and J genes are TRBV6-5 and TRBJ1-1; 7 bases map to TRBD1. The germline V gene has CDR1 MNHEY and CDR2 SVGAGI. Trimming took 3 bases from V and 0 from J; bases not matched to a gene: 4. The CDR3 has 15 amino acids. CDR3: CASSYTGELNTEAFF. The DNA of the CDR3 is TGTGCCAGCAGTTATACAGGGGAACTGAACACTGAAGCTTTCTTT.

The chain joins TRBV28 to TRBJ1-2, with unresolved D. The V end lost 7 bases, the J end lost 6 bases, and 18 bases lay between the germline ends. CDR3 length: 14 residues. The germline gives CDR1 MDHEN, CDR2 SYDVKM. The CDR3 bases are TGTGCCAGCACCTCTCCCGGGGAATCAAATGGCTACACCTTC. This encodes CASTSPGESNGYTF.

The chain has TRBV5-1 and TRBJ2-4, with unresolved D. Germline loops: CDR1 SGHRS, CDR2 YFSETQ. The CDR3 extends over 14 amino acids. Trimming took off 2 bases at V and 0 bases at J, with 6 bases between the two ends. The chain's CDR3 is CASSFELAKNIQYF. The CDR3 DNA reads as TGCGCCAGCAGCTTTGAACTAGCCAAAAACATTCAGTACTTC.

This chain uses TRBV4-1 with TRBJ2-3; 10 bases are shared with TRBD2. The V and J ends lost 4 bases and 0 bases, in that order; junction bases with no gene match: 7. This CDR3 comprises 17 residues. CDR1 MGHRA and CDR2 YSYEKL come from the germline V gene. The CDR3 sequence: CASSRFLAGESTDTQYF. CDR3 DNA: TGCGCCAGCAGCCGATTCCTAGCGGGGGAGAGCACAGATACGCAGTATTTT.